The 23 T cell receptor beta chains below come from one sample, sequenced in a study of blood T cell repertoires in COVID-19 (dated by TCRdb to 2018 to 2020). Libraries were made using the immunoSEQ multiplex PCR assay. Imported from immuneACCESS, the table was reduced by TCRdb to in-frame sequences with V and J called. These copies leave out some clones; in studies compared against another copy, an unresolved V gene accounts for under half, and the cause of the remainder is not known. The sample records hundreds of thousands of clones, 65% to 90% of which are singletons. Clones ranked in the top ten supply about 16% of the sample. The source material was PBMCs or T cells enriched from blood (not recorded which). These receptors were taken from a young man who had recovered from COVID-19.

The chain couples TRBV7-6 to TRBJ2-3; TRBD2 matches at 8 bases. Germline CDR1 reads SGHVS; CDR2 reads FNYEAQ. This CDR3 is 16 amino acids long. Trimming cost V 1 base and J 2 bases; bases outside gene matches: 5. The CDR3 DNA sequence: TGTGCCAGCAGCTTAGGCGGGGGGCCGGACACAGATACGCAGTATTTT. It codes for CASSLGGGPDTDTQYF. Filled out from reference TRBV7-6 and TRBJ2-3, the complete variable domain reads GAGVSQSPRYKVTKRGQDVALRCDPISGHVSLYWYRQALGQGPEFLTYFNYEAQQDKSGLPNDRFSAERPEGSISTLTIQRTEQRDSAMYRCASSLGGGPDTDTQYFGPGTRLTVL.

The CDR3 spells CARSLRDRGPSAKNIQYF. The CDR3 DNA reads as TGTGCCAGAAGCTTGCGAGACAGGGGACCTTCGGCCAAAAACATTCAGTACTTC. The chain uses TRBV5-3 and TRBJ2-4; TRBD1 matches at 8 bases. TRBV5-3 is noted as an ORF with a role that remains uncertain. V trimming: 1 base; J trimming: 1 base; junction bases outside the gene matches: 10. CDR3 length equals 18 residues.

The chain carries TRBV6-5 and TRBJ1-3, with 9 bases aligning to TRBD1. V trimming: 7 bases; J trimming: 7 bases; junction bases outside the gene matches: 5. This CDR3 has 13 amino acids. Per germline, CDR1 MNHEY and CDR2 SVGAGI. Here the CDR3 reads CASKGTGWNTIYF. The CDR3 nucleotides read TGTGCCAGCAAGGGGACAGGGTGGAACACCATATATTTT.

J is TRBJ1-1 and V is TRBV9; TRBD1 agrees at 8 bases. This CDR3 comprises 15 residues. V shed 4 bases and J 5 bases; nucleotides not matched to a gene: 10. CDR1 is SGDLS and CDR2 is YYNGEE in the germline V gene. In nucleotides, the CDR3 is TGTGCCAGCAGCCCCCGACAGGGGACGGGGACTGAAGCTTTCTTT. Translating it yields CASSPRQGTGTEAFF.

V and J are TRBV29-1 and TRBJ2-3, with no clear D. The germline gives CDR1 SQVTM, CDR2 ANQGSEA. The CDR3 length is 13 residues. Trimming took off 3 bases at V and 6 bases at J, with 13 bases between the two ends. CDR3 bases: TGCAGCGTTGAGTCGATGCTTCGGGATACGCAGTATTTT. Its translation: CSVESMLRDTQYF.

This clone was seen only once. The genes are TRBV19 and TRBJ1-5; D uncertain. CDR3 length equals 15 residues. Germline V CDR1 and CDR2: LNHDA, SQIVND (reference sequence). Trimming took 3 bases from V and 2 from J, leaving 11 bases between them. For the CDR3, the DNA is TGTGCCAGTAGTATCGCCCAGGAGGGCAATCAGCCCCAGCATTTT. Its translation: CASSIAQEGNQPQHF.

The chain combines TRBV7-9 with TRBJ2-6, with D uncertain. Trimming took off 9 bases at V and 1 base at J, with 7 bases between the two ends. The CDR3 runs to 13 residues. The germline V gene has CDR1 SEHNR and CDR2 FQNEAQ (reference sequence). The DNA of the CDR3 is TGTGCCAGTGAGAGATCTGGGGCCAACGTCCTGACTTTC. It yields the protein CASERSGANVLTF.

The rearrangement joins TRBV7-8 to TRBJ2-7; 8 bases fit TRBD1. The junction had 7 bases not matched to a gene; V was cut back by 2 bases and J by 4 bases. Germline CDR1 and CDR2: SGHVS and FQNEAQ. The CDR3 extends over 15 amino acids. CDR3 sequence (DNA): TGTGCCAGCAGCTTAAGGGACAGGCCGGATTACGAGCAGTACTTC. This codes for CASSLRDRPDYEQYF.

The chain links TRBV5-5 to TRBJ1-2; tentative D call: TRBD1 (5 bases). V dropped 1 base and J dropped 0 bases, with 13 bases sitting between them. The germline gives CDR1 SGHKS, CDR2 YYEKEE (reference sequence). CDR3 length: 16 amino acids. Here the CDR3 DNA reads TGTGCCAGCAGCTTGCAGGGCTATAATTCTAACTATGGCTACACCTTC. Its translation: CASSLQGYNSNYGYTF.

V and J are TRBV24-1 and TRBJ1-2, with 10 bases matching TRBD1. This CDR3 is 14 amino acids long. Germline values: CDR1 KGHDR, CDR2 SFDVKD. Losses at the gene ends were 4 bases for V and 7 bases for J; bases not matched to a gene: 5. Here the CDR3 DNA reads TGTGCCACCAGTGACGGACAGGGGGTTGGTGGCTACACCTTC. Translating gives CATSDGQGVGGYTF.

With regard to this clone: This sample includes further DNA sequences coding for the same CDR3. This sequence joins TRBV27 and TRBJ2-7; D is possibly TRBD2 (6 bases). Germline CDR1 reads MNHEY; CDR2 reads SMNVEV (reference sequence). The CDR3 is 14 amino acids. V lost 1 base to trimming and J lost 1 base, with 8 bases between them. The CDR3 DNA follows: TGTGCCAGCAGTTTATTGGGGGGTTCCTACGAGCAGTACTTC. Translated, it gives CASSLLGGSYEQYF.

The rearrangement uses TRBV9 and TRBJ2-7; 8 bases agree with TRBD1. V was pared by 3 bases and J by 9 bases, with 5 bases of the junction left unmatched. In germline, CDR1 is SGDLS, CDR2 YYNGEE. The length of the CDR3 is 12 residues. The CDR3 DNA is TGTGCCAGCAGCGGGACAGGGTTCATGCAGTACTTC. As protein: CASSGTGFMQYF.

The genes are TRBV10-3 and TRBJ1-2; D ambiguous. This CDR3 contains 12 residues. Per the germline V gene, CDR1 is ENHRY and CDR2 is SYGVKD. Trimming took off 6 bases at V and 7 bases at J, with 12 bases between the two ends. This chain's CDR3 is CAIRPEGGGYTF. The DNA for the CDR3 is TGTGCCATCAGACCCGAGGGAGGTGGCTACACCTTC.

This chain links TRBV20-1 with TRBJ1-2, with TRBD1 matching 9 bases. This CDR3 is built from 11 residues. Per the germline V gene, CDR1 is DFQATT and CDR2 is SNEGSKA (reference sequence). CDR3 residues: CRPGQGDGYTF. The DNA for the CDR3 is TGCAGGCCGGGACAGGGTGATGGCTACACCTTC.

The J gene is TRBJ2-1, the V gene TRBV11-1, with 10 bases matching TRBD2. Germline loops: CDR1 SGHAT, CDR2 FQDESV (reference sequence). The CDR3 is made up of 15 amino acids. V lost 5 bases, J lost 8 bases, and 9 bases stayed unmatched. The CDR3 loop reads CASSVLAGGADEQFF. The CDR3 DNA reads as TGTGCCAGCAGCGTATTAGCGGGGGGCGCGGATGAGCAGTTCTTC.

The chain carries TRBV7-2 and TRBJ1-4, with no clear D. Looked up from germline, CDR1 is SGHTA and CDR2 is FQGNSA. Trimming removed 2 bases from V and 6 bases from J, with 7 bases in between. The CDR3 is made up of 13 amino acids. Here the CDR3 reads CASSLRLDEKLFF. The CDR3 DNA sequence: TGTGCCAGCAGCTTACGATTAGATGAAAAACTGTTTTTT.

This sequence joins TRBV5-8 and TRBJ1-4; D is unresolved. Trimming removed 3 bases at V and 3 bases at J, with 15 bases between. This CDR3 region has 16 residues. From germline, CDR1 is SGHTS and CDR2 YDEGEE. The CDR3 bases are TGTGCCAGCAGCTCTAGGAGACTCGGGGCTAATGAAAAACTGTTTTTT. Its translation: CASSSRRLGANEKLFF.

V usage is TRBV28 and J usage is TRBJ2-1; D is unresolved. Trimming cost V 8 bases and J 3 bases, with 11 bases left between them. CDR1 MDHEN and CDR2 SYDVKM come from the germline V gene. This CDR3 comprises 13 residues. Here the CDR3 DNA reads TGTGCCAGCCAAAGGCAGGACTACAATGAGCAGTTCTTC. It codes for CASQRQDYNEQFF.

This clone was observed a single time. The chain has TRBV3-1 (or the pseudogene TRBV3-2) and TRBJ2-5, with 9 bases identical to TRBD1. With V trimmed by 3 bases and J by 5 bases, 7 bases remained unmatched. The germline gives CDR1 LGHDT, CDR2 YNNKEL (reference sequence). The CDR3 covers 15 residues. DNA for the CDR3: TGTGCCAGCAGCCAGGGGGACAGGGCGGACGAGACCCAGTACTTC. It codes for CASSQGDRADETQYF.

The V gene is TRBV11-3, the J gene TRBJ2-3; D not certain. V dropped 0 bases and J dropped 0 bases, with 13 bases sitting between them. The CDR3 runs to 17 residues. Germline V lookup: CDR1 SGHNT, CDR2 YENEEA. DNA of the CDR3: TGTGCCAGCAGCTTAGATCCCGCGCATACGAGCACAGATACGCAGTATTTT. Translating gives CASSLDPAHTSTDTQYF.

The V gene is TRBV27, the J gene TRBJ1-6, with 7 bases lining up with TRBD1. There are 15 residues in the CDR3. Trimming took 5 bases from V and 10 from J; bases not matched to a gene: 11. CDR1 and CDR2 from the germline V gene are MNHEY and SMNVEV (reference sequence). CDR3 residues: CASSPLPGGGSPLHF. The CDR3, as DNA: TGTGCCAGCAGTCCCCTCCCAGGGGGAGGATCACCCCTCCACTTT.

This chain joins TRBV5-3 and TRBJ2-7; possibly TRBD1 for D (5 bases). TRBV5-3 has ORF status, its function being uncertain. Trimming took 7 bases from V and 2 from J, leaving 13 bases between them. The CDR3 consists of 13 residues. CDR3 bases: TGTGCCAGAGTAAGGGGCGTAACCTACGAGCAGTACTTC. Translated, it gives CARVRGVTYEQYF.

This chain uses TRBV2 with TRBJ2-7; maybe TRBD2 (6 bases). V lost 8 bases and J 7 bases, leaving 15 bases between the germline ends. The CDR3 runs to 12 residues. Germline V gives CDR1 SNHLY, CDR2 FYNNEI. The CDR3 loop reads CASSTGAGEQYF. DNA for the CDR3: TGTGCCAGCTCAACGGGAGCTGGTGAGCAGTACTTC.